The subject of this entry is one T cell receptor beta chain. The data belong to a study of blood T cells in healthy people across ages. Next came a second PCR, run for about 7 to 12 cycles, which used a sample-barcoded 5' primer along with a J-beta primer mix. A template-switch adaptor containing 12 random nucleotides labeled each cDNA molecule. TCRdb reanalysed the 5' RACE reads using MiXCR and keeps one entry per CDR3 protein. This table has roughly 1.6 million distinct CDR3 sequences, about 35% appearing once. Germline assignment: CDR1 SNHLY and CDR2 FYNNEI. The ends were cut back, 6 bases at V and 2 bases at J, with 12 bases in the middle. CDR3 length: 14 amino acids. Staff drew approximately 9.1 milliliters of peripheral blood from each donor.

This receptor was identified in a young woman in good health. The material sequenced was blood. The chain couples TRBV2 to TRBJ2-3; D ambiguous. CDR3 in amino acids: CASRRWTLTDTQYF. The DNA of the CDR3 is TGTGCCAGCAGGAGGTGGACCCTCACAGATACGCAGTATTTT. The complete variable domain, with remaining parts taken from reference TRBV2 and TRBJ2-3, reads EPEVTQTPSHQVTQMGQEVILRCVPISNHLYFYWYRQILGQKVEFLVSFYNNEISEKSEIFDDQFSVERPDGSNFTLKIRSTKLEDSAMYFCASRRWTLTDTQYFGPGTRLTVL.